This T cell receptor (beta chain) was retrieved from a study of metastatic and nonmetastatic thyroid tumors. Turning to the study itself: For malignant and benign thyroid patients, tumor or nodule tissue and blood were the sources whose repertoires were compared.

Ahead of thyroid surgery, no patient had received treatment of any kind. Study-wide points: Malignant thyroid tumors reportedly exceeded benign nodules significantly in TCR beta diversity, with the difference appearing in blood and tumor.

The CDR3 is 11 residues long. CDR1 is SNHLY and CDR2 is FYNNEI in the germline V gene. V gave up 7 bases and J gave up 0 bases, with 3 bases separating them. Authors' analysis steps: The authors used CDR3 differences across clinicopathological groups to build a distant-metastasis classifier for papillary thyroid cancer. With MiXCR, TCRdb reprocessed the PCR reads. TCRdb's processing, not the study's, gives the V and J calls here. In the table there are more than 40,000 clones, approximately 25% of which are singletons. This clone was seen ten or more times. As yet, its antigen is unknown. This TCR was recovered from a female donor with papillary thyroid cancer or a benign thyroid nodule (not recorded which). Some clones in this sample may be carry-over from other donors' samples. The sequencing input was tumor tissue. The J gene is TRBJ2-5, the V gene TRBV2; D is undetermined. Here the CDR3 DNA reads TGTGCCAGCAACAACCAAGAGACCCAGTACTTC. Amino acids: CASNNQETQYF.